These T cell receptor beta chains were read from a single sample in a study of PD-1 blockade in mismatch repair-deficient tumors. Libraries were prepared by immunoSEQ multiplex PCR; TCRdb keeps only in-frame clonotypes and omits some of them. The sample gives about 1,000 clones, around 78% of which show up once; 11% is in the top ten. Sequences were derived from primary tumor tissue, sampled from a patient treated with pembrolizumab. The source is an adult with mismatch repair-deficient cancer. The CDR3 runs from the conserved cysteine through the conserved F or W. The size of a clone is reported for some rows only, either as once, few or many, or as a class for expanded clones.

TRBV6-6 . 12 CASSSKLYEQYF
TRBV18 . 12 CASSSRGTEAFF
TRBV9 . 15 CASSTRQERETEAFF
TRBV10-3 . 15 CAISWNVKGGGELFF
TRBV9 once 14 CASSLETGRETQYF
TRBV5-4 . 13 CASSPVANNEQFF
TRBV5-1 . 14 CASSLVSGNEKLFF
TRBV30 . 14 CAWSIGTANYEQYF
TRBV6-5 . 16 CASSFASGGSYNEQFF
TRBV7-8 . 13 CASSKANLGEQYF
TRBV6-5 . 14 CASRRRGLTYGYTF
TRBV4-1 . 17 CASSQDQGLAGGNEQFF
TRBV10-3 . 17 CAISELGQGGFFYEQYF
TRBV6-5 . 11 CASAETYEQYF
TRBV5-6 . 15 CASSFPRTGNTEAFF